The source of this T cell receptor (beta chain) is a study of Ad26.COV2.S vaccination and SARS-CoV-2 variants. The overall study: The study gave Ad26.COV2.S intramuscularly, once or twice 56 days apart.

The germline V gene has CDR1 MNHEY and CDR2 SMNVEV (reference sequence). Trimming pared 2 bases from V and 0 bases from J, leaving 7 bases between. The CDR3 covers 14 residues. The table lists this clone with a few counts. The antigen remains undetermined. Repertoires were generated with immunoSEQ multiplex PCR, while TCRdb's copy carries only in-frame clones and drops some. Among about 370,000 clones, less than 90% were seen once, and the ten largest hold 3% to 4.5%. Study-wide findings and caveats: Spike-specific TCR breadth was greater in vaccine than placebo recipients. Possible underestimation of total T cell responses by the TCR breadth and depth analyses was noted.

Documented treatment: roughly 18 received Ad26.COV2.S at low or high dose, single or two shots; 5 received placebo; per-sample allocation not given. Sampling was performed 63 days after the first vaccine or placebo injection. This Boston cohort included adults aged 18-55 years. The V and J genes are TRBV27 and TRBJ1-1; D is unclear. The starting material was peripheral blood, obtained in a trial of Ad26.COV2.S vaccine versus placebo. This clonotype was obtained from a person aged 18-65 years who received the Ad26.COV2.S COVID-19 vaccine or a placebo. The CDR3 nucleotides read TGTGCCAGCAGTTTAGCTTCGCTGAACACTGAAGCTTTCTTT. Amino acid sequence: CASSLASLNTEAFF.